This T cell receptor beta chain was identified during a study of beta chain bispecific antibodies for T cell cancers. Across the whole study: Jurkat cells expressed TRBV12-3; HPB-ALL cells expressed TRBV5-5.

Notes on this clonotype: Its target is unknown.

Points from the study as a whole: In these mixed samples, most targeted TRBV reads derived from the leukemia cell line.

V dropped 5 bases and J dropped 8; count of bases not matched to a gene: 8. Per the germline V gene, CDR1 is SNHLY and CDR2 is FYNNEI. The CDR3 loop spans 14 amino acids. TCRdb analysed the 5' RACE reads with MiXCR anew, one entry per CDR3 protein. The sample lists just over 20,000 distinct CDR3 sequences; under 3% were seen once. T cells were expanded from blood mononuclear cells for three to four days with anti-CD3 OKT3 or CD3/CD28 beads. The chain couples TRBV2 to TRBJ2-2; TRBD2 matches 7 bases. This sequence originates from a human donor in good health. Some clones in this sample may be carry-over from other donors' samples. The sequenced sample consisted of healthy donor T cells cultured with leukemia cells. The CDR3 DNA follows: TGTGCCAGCAGTACAAGGACTAGTCCTGGGGAGCTGTTTTTT. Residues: CASSTRTSPGELFF.